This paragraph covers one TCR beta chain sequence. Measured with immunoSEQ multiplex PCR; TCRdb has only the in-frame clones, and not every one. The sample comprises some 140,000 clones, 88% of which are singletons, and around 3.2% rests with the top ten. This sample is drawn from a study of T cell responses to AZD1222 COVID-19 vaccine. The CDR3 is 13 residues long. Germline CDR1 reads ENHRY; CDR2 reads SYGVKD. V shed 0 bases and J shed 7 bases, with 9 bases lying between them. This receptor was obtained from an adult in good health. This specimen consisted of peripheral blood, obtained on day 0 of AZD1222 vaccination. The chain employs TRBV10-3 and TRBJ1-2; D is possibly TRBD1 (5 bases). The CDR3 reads CAISESQGRGYTF. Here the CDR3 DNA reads TGTGCCATCAGTGAGTCGCAGGGCCGTGGCTACACCTTC.